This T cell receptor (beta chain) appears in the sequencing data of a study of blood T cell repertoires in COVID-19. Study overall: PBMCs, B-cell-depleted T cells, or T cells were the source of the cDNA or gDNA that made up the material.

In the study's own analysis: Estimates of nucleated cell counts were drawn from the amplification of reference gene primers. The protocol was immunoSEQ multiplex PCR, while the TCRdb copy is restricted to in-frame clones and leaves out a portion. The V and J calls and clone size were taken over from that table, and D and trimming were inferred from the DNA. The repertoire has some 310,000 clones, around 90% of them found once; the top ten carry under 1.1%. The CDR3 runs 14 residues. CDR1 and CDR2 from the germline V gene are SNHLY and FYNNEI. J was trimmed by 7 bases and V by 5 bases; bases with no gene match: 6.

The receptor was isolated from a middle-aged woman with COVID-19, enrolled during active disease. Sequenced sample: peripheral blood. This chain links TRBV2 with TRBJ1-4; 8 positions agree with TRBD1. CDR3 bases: TGTGCCAGCAGTCCCGACAGGGGAGGTGAAAAACTGTTTTTT. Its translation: CASSPDRGGEKLFF. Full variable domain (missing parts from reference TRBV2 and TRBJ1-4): EPEVTQTPSHQVTQMGQEVILRCVPISNHLYFYWYRQILGQKVEFLVSFYNNEISEKSEIFDDQFSVERPDGSNFTLKIRSTKLEDSAMYFCASSPDRGGEKLFFGSGTQLSVL.